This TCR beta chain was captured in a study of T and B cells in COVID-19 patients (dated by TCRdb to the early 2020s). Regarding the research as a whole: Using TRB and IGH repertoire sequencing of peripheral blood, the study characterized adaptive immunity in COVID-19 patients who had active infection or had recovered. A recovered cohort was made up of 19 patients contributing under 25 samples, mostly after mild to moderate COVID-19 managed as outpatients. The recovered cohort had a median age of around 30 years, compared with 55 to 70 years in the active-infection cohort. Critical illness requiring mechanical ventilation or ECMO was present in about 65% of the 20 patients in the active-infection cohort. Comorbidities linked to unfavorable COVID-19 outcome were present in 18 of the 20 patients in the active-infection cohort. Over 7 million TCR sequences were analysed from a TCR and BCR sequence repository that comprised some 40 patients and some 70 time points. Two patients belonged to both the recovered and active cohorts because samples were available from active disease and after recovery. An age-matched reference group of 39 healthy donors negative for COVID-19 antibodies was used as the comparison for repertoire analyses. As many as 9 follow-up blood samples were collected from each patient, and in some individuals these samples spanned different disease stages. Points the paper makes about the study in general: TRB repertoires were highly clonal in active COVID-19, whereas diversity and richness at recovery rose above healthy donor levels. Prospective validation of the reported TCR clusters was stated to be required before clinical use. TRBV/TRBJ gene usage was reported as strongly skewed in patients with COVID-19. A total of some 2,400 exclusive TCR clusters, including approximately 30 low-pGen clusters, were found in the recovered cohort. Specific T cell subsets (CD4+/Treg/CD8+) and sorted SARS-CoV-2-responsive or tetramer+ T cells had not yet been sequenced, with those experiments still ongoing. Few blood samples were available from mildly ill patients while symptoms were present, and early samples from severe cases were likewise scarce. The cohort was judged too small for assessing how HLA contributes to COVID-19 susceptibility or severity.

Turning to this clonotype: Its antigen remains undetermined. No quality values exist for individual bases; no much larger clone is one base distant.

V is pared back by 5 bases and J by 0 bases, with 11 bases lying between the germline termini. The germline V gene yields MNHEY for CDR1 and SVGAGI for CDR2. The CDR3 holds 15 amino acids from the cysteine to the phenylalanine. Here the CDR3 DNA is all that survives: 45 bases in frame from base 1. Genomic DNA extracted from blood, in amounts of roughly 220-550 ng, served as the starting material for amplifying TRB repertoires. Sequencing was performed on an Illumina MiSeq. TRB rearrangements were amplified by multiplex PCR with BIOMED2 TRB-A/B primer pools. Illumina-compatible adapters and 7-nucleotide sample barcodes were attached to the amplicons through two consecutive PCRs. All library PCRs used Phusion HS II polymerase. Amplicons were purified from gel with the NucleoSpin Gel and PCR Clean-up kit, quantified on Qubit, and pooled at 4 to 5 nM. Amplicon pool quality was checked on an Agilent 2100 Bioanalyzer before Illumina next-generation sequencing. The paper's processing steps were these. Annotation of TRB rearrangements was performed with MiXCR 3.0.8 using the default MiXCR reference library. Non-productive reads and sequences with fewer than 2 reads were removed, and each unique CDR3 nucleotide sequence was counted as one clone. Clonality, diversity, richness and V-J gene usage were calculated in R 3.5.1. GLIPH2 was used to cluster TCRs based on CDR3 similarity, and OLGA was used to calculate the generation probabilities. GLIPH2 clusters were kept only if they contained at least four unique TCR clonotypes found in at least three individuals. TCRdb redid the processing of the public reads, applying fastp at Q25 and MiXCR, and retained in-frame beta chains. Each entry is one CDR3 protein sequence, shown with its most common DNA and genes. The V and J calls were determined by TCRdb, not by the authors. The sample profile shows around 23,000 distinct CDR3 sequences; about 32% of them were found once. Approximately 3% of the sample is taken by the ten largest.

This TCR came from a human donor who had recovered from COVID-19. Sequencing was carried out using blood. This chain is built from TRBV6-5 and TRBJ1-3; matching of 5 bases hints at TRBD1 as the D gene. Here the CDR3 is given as CASSDDSYSGNTIYF. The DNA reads TGTGCCAGCAGTGACGACAGCTACTCTGGAAACACCATATATTTT.